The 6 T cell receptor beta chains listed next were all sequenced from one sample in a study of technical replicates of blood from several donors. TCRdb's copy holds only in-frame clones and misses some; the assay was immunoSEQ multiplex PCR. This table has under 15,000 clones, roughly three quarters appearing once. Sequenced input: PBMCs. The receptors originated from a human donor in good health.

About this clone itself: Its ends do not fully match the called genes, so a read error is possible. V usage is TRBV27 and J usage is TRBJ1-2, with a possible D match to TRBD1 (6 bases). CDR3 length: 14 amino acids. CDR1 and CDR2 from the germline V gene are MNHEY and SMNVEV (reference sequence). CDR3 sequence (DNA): TGTGCCAGCAGTCTATCCCAGGGGAACTATGGCTACACCTTC. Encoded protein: CASSLSQGNYGYTF.

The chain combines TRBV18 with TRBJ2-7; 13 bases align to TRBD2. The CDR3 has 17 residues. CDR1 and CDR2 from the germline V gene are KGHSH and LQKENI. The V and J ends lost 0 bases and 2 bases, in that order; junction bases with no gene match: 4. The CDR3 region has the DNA TGTGCCAGCTCACCACCGCGGACTAGCGGGAGTCCCTACGAGCAGTACTTC. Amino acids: CASSPPRTSGSPYEQYF.

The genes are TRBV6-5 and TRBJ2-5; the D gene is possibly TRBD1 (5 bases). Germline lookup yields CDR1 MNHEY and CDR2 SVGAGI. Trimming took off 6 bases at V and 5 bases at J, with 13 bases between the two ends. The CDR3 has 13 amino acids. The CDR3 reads CASSPSDSETQYF. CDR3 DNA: TGTGCCAGCAGCCCGTCAGACAGTGAGACCCAGTACTTC.

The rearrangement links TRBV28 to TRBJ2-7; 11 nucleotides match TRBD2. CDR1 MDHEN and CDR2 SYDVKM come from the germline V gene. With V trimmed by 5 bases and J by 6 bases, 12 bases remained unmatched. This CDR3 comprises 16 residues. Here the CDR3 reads CASSPGTSGAYGEQYF. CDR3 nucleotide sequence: TGTGCCAGCAGTCCGGGGACTAGCGGAGCATACGGCGAGCAGTACTTC.

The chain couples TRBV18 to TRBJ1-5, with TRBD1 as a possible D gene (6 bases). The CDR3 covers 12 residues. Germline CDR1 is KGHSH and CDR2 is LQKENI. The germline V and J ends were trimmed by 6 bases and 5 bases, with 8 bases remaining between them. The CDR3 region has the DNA TGTGCCAGCTCGACAGGAGATCAGCCCCAGCATTTT. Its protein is CASSTGDQPQHF.

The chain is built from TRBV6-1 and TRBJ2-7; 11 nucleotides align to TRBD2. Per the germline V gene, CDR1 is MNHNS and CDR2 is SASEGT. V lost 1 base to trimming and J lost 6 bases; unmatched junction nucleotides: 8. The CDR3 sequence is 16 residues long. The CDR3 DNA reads TGTGCCAGCAGTGAAGGCAAGCTAGCGGGGGGTCGCGAGCAGTACTTC. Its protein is CASSEGKLAGGREQYF.